Below are 4 T cell receptor beta chains sequenced from a single sample in a study of PD-1 blockade in classical Hodgkin lymphoma. Brentuximab vedotin exposure varied among the patients, all of whom had relapsed after autologous stem cell transplantation. The data were produced by immunoSEQ multiplex PCR, yet TCRdb's version contains in-frame clones alone and is incomplete. The data hold approximately 100,000 clones, with approximately 92% observed a single time. The specimen comprised peripheral blood mononuclear cells (PBMCs), sampled at baseline. The receptors originated from a human donor with classical Hodgkin lymphoma.

The J gene is TRBJ2-2, the V gene TRBV6-1, with 7 bases fitting TRBD1. Looked up from germline, CDR1 is MNHNS and CDR2 is SASEGT. The CDR3 has 16 amino acids. V was pared by 2 bases and J by 0 bases, with 3 bases of the junction left unmatched. The CDR3: CASSELGQPNTGELFF. The CDR3 nucleotides read TGTGCCAGCAGTGAATTGGGACAGCCGAACACCGGGGAGCTGTTTTTT.

This chain connects TRBV20-1 to TRBJ1-2; D is undetermined. CDR1 is DFQATT, CDR2 SNEGSKA, per germline (reference sequence). Trimming took 3 bases from V and 5 from J, leaving 4 bases between them. This CDR3 spans 10 amino acids. CDR3 in amino acids: CSASGYGYTF. CDR3 coding DNA: TGCAGTGCTAGTGGGTATGGCTACACCTTC.

This clone was seen more than once but under ten times. The V gene is TRBV7-9, the J gene TRBJ2-1, with D tentatively TRBD2 (6 bases). Germline lookup yields CDR1 SEHNR and CDR2 FQNEAQ (reference sequence). The CDR3 spans 13 residues. V was pared by 8 bases and J by 0 bases, with 8 bases between. The CDR3 here is CASHGSSYNEQFF. The CDR3 region has the DNA TGTGCCAGCCACGGGAGCTCCTACAATGAGCAGTTCTTC.

This clone was picked up a small number of times. Here the CDR3 reads CAWRHSASYEQYF. CDR3 bases: TGTGCCTGGAGACACAGTGCCTCCTACGAGCAGTACTTC. The rearrangement links TRBV30 to TRBJ2-7; no reliable D call. Germline V gene data show CDR1 as GTSNPN and CDR2 as SVGIG (reference sequence). Between the trimmed V and J ends, which lost 3 bases and 0 bases, there was a span of 9 bases. The CDR3 is made up of 13 amino acids.